Presented here are 30 T cell receptor beta chains from one specimen sequenced in a study of OX40 agonist ivuxolimab in advanced cancers. Libraries were constructed by the immunoSEQ multiplex PCR assay. This immuneACCESS table, as held by TCRdb, lists in-frame sequences with V and J called but not all clones. Of the missing ones, under half trace to an unresolved V gene in checked studies; the others have no known cause. The sample table lists just over 95,000 clones, around 87% of them with a count of one. About 0.16% of the sample is in the top ten clones. The sample in question was CD4+ or CD8+ T cells sorted from blood, obtained in a trial of the OX40 agonist ivuxolimab. Source of these receptors: an adult with an advanced solid tumor such as melanoma, head and neck, liver or kidney cancer.

This chain uses TRBV27 with TRBJ1-2, with D tentatively TRBD1 (6 bases). The germline V gene has CDR1 MNHEY and CDR2 SMNVEV (reference sequence). V was clipped by 4 bases and J by 6 bases, with 18 bases between them. The CDR3 covers 15 residues. In DNA form, the CDR3 reads TGTGCCAGCAGTTCATCCGGGACACCGCTTGATGGCTACACCTTC. This translates into CASSSSGTPLDGYTF.

The genes are TRBV2 and TRBJ2-7, with D perhaps TRBD2 (5 bases). The germline V and J ends were trimmed by 8 bases and 2 bases, with 13 bases remaining between them. Germline CDR1 is SNHLY and CDR2 is FYNNEI. CDR3 size: 13 residues. CDR3 amino acids: CASVRSGTYEQYF. DNA for the CDR3: TGTGCCAGCGTTAGGAGCGGAACCTACGAGCAGTACTTC. Looking up the rest from reference TRBV2 and TRBJ2-7 gives the full variable domain: EPEVTQTPSHQVTQMGQEVILRCVPISNHLYFYWYRQILGQKVEFLVSFYNNEISEKSEIFDDQFSVERPDGSNFTLKIRSTKLEDSAMYFCASVRSGTYEQYFGPGTRLTVT.

This chain joins TRBV5-6 and TRBJ1-6; a weak D match, TRBD1 (5 bases). V was trimmed by 4 bases and J by 5 bases, leaving 7 bases between them. The CDR3 totals 13 residues. From germline, CDR1 is SGHDT and CDR2 YYEEEE. This chain's CDR3 is CASSPDNNSPLHF. For the CDR3, the DNA is TGTGCCAGCAGCCCGGACAATAATTCACCCCTCCACTTT.

This chain uses TRBV28 with TRBJ2-1; no definite D call. The CDR3 has 16 amino acids. CDR1 and CDR2 from the germline V gene are MDHEN and SYDVKM. Trimming took 5 bases from V and 0 from J, leaving 14 bases between them. The CDR3 sequence is CASSPSGTSSYNEQFF. The CDR3 region has the DNA TGTGCCAGCAGTCCATCCGGTACTTCCTCCTACAATGAGCAGTTCTTC.

The CDR3 sequence is CSGTGASWNTEAFF. The CDR3, as DNA: TGCAGCGGGACAGGGGCGAGTTGGAACACTGAAGCTTTCTTT. The genes are TRBV29-1 and TRBJ1-1, with 9 positions matching TRBD1. Germline lookup yields CDR1 SQVTM and CDR2 ANQGSEA. V lost 7 bases to trimming and J lost 1 base; unmatched junction nucleotides: 7. This CDR3 is 14 amino acids long.

The V call is TRBV4-1, the J call TRBJ2-7; 10 bases map to TRBD2. The CDR3 runs to 15 residues. Trimming cost V 2 bases and J 0 bases; bases outside gene matches: 1. CDR1 is MGHRA, CDR2 YSYEKL, per germline. The CDR3 loop is CASSQLAGDSYEQYF. The DNA for the CDR3 is TGCGCCAGCAGCCAACTAGCGGGAGACTCCTACGAGCAGTACTTC.

The gene calls are TRBV11-3 and TRBJ2-7; perhaps D is TRBD1 or TRBD2 (5 bases each). CDR1 and CDR2 (germline): SGHNT, YENEEA. The CDR3 loop spans 18 amino acids. V gave up 1 base and J gave up 0 bases, with 19 bases separating them. As DNA, the CDR3 is TGTGCCAGCAGCTTAGTCGGGGCAGGCCTACCCCTCTCCTACGAGCAGTACTTC. It specifies CASSLVGAGLPLSYEQYF.

The CDR3 DNA reads as TGTGCCAGCAGCCAACCCGAGAGTTGGGAGCAGTTCTTC. As protein: CASSQPESWEQFF. This chain uses TRBV6-6 with TRBJ2-1; D is unresolved. Germline V gives CDR1 MNHNY, CDR2 SVGAGI (reference sequence). CDR3 length: 13 amino acids. V gave up 6 bases and J gave up 10 bases, with 16 bases separating them.

The chain combines TRBV5-1 with TRBJ2-7, with D possibly matching TRBD2 (6 bases). There are 15 residues in the CDR3. V was shortened by 5 bases and J by 4 bases, with 19 bases between the two germline ends. CDR1 is SGHRS and CDR2 is YFSETQ in the germline V gene. The DNA for the CDR3 is TGCGCCAGCAGTCCTCGCCCCTCCGGGGGATACGAGCAGTACTTC. Residues: CASSPRPSGGYEQYF.

This sequence joins TRBV2 and TRBJ2-7; possible D gene TRBD1, 6 bases. CDR3 length: 15 amino acids. The germline CDR1 and CDR2 sequences are SNHLY and FYNNEI. V was shortened by 4 bases and J by 0 bases, with 13 bases between the two germline ends. The CDR3 loop is CASSGNTGSSYEQYF. CDR3 bases: TGTGCCAGCAGTGGGAATACAGGGTCCTCCTACGAGCAGTACTTC.

In the case of this clone: The missing conserved phenylalanine or tryptophan at the end of this CDR3 makes a read error likely. J is TRBJ1-2 and V is TRBV6-1; 7 nucleotides match TRBD1. The CDR3 has 16 amino acids. Trimming took 2 bases from V and 4 from J; bases not matched to a gene: 10. The germline CDR1 and CDR2 sequences are MNHNS and SASEGT. CDR3 nucleotides: TGTGCCAGCAGTGAACGGCAGGGGGTGTCGGGCTATGGCTACACCCTC. The encoded protein is CASSERQGVSGYGYTL.

This chain joins TRBV6-1 and TRBJ2-3; D is uncertain. Germline lookup yields CDR1 MNHNS and CDR2 SASEGT. Trimming removed 10 bases from V and 3 bases from J, with 17 bases in between. This CDR3 is 14 amino acids long. CDR3 sequence (DNA): TGTGCCACAACGACCCTAAGGCGGACAGATACGCAGTATTTT. Amino acid sequence: CATTTLRRTDTQYF.

V and J are TRBV30 and TRBJ1-2; D is unclear. V was clipped by 2 bases and J by 8 bases, with 18 bases between them. Germline CDR1 is GTSNPN and CDR2 is SVGIG (reference sequence). The CDR3 contains 14 residues. The DNA of the CDR3 is TGTGCCTGGAGTCCAAGCTCCTCCTCGGAAGGCTACACCTTC. It yields the protein CAWSPSSSSEGYTF.

The CDR3 here is CASSAVIGNQPQHF. CDR3 sequence (DNA): TGTGCCAGCAGTGCGGTCATAGGGAATCAGCCCCAGCATTTT. The V gene is TRBV7-2, the J gene TRBJ1-5; D not resolved. The V and J ends lost 6 bases and 4 bases respectively, with 13 bases between them. Germline CDR1 is SGHTA and CDR2 is FQGNSA. The CDR3 is made up of 14 amino acids.

The chain couples TRBV5-1 to TRBJ2-3; TRBD2 might be the D (5 bases). Germline V gene data show CDR1 as SGHRS and CDR2 as YFSETQ. With 4 bases removed from V and 0 bases from J, the gap between germline ends came to 12 bases. The CDR3 has 15 amino acids. CDR3 amino acids: CASSASGTSTDTQYF. The CDR3 DNA is TGCGCCAGCAGCGCCAGCGGAACTAGCACAGATACGCAGTATTTT.

V and J are TRBV6-1 and TRBJ1-5; D gene ambiguous. Trimming removed 7 bases at V and 7 bases at J, with 17 bases between. CDR3 length: 14 amino acids. Per germline, CDR1 MNHNS and CDR2 SASEGT. Here the CDR3 reads CASTDNWVGQPQHF. DNA of the CDR3: TGTGCCAGCACCGATAATTGGGTCGGGCAGCCCCAGCATTTT.

This chain joins TRBV6-4 and TRBJ2-5; no reliable D call. Between the trimmed V and J ends, which lost 4 bases and 5 bases, there was a span of 11 bases. This CDR3 comprises 13 residues. Germline CDR1 is MRHNA and CDR2 is SNTAGT. The CDR3 coding sequence is TGTGCCAGCAGTGGGGAACTGGGCGAGACCCAGTACTTC. Translating gives CASSGELGETQYF.

The rearrangement links TRBV7-7 to TRBJ2-1, with 9 bases aligning to TRBD2. CDR3 length: 17 amino acids. The germline V gene has CDR1 SSHAT and CDR2 FNYEAQ (reference sequence). Trimming removed 4 bases from V and 3 bases from J; junction bases left unmatched: 10. In DNA, the CDR3 is TGTGCCAGCAGCTCCCTAGCGGGATTGGACCTCTACAATGAGCAGTTCTTC. Translated, it gives CASSSLAGLDLYNEQFF. Using reference TRBV7-7 and TRBJ2-1 for the parts outside the CDR3, the full variable domain is GAGVSQSPRYKVTKRGQDVTLRCDPISSHATLYWYQQALGQGPEFLTYFNYEAQPDKSGLPSDRFSAERPEGSISTLTIQRTEQRDSAMYRCASSSLAGLDLYNEQFFGPGTRLTVL.

This clone was seen just once. The chain carries TRBV6-5 and TRBJ1-2; 9 bases line up with TRBD1. Germline CDR1 is MNHEY and CDR2 is SVGAGI. CDR3 length: 14 amino acids. Trimming took 5 bases from V and 8 from J; bases not matched to a gene: 9. As DNA, the CDR3 is TGTGCCAGCAGTCTCGACGCTACAGGGGGCGGCTACACCTTC. This sequence encodes CASSLDATGGGYTF.

This clone has just one count. The chain employs TRBV7-8 and TRBJ2-7; 10 bases line up with TRBD2. J gave up 2 bases and V 5 bases, and 6 bases lay outside the gene matches. CDR1 is SGHVS and CDR2 is FQNEAQ in the germline V gene. The CDR3 is 15 residues long. Here the CDR3 DNA reads TGTGCCAGCAGCCTTGCAGGACTAGCGGCCTACGAGCAGTACTTC. It translates to CASSLAGLAAYEQYF.

The chain carries TRBV11-3 and TRBJ2-3; D uncertain. The V end was cut by 5 bases, the J end by 2 bases, with 8 bases between. Germline CDR1 SGHNT, CDR2 YENEEA. There are 13 residues in the CDR3. DNA for the CDR3: TGTGCCAGCAGCCCCGGGCCCACAGATACGCAGTATTTT. Translating it yields CASSPGPTDTQYF.

CDR3 sequence (DNA): TGTGCCAGTAGTCTCCGGGGACAGGGGACCTACGAGCAGTACTTC. It yields the protein CASSLRGQGTYEQYF. J is TRBJ2-7 and V is TRBV19; TRBD1 matches at 10 bases. The CDR3 has 15 amino acids. Trimming took 5 bases from V and 2 from J; bases not matched to a gene: 6. Germline lookup yields CDR1 LNHDA and CDR2 SQIVND (reference sequence).

The CDR3 DNA reads TGTGCCAGCACAATATGGGGGAACACCGGGGAGCTGTTTTTT. Translating it yields CASTIWGNTGELFF. The chain links TRBV6-1 to TRBJ2-2; D gene unclear. V was cut by 7 bases and J by 1 base, with 10 bases left in between. CDR1 and CDR2 from the germline V gene are MNHNS and SASEGT. The CDR3 spans 14 residues.

The J gene is TRBJ1-3, the V gene TRBV28, with 9 bases identical to TRBD1. The CDR3 is 16 amino acids. Germline V CDR1 and CDR2: MDHEN, SYDVKM. The trim removed 2 bases at V and 2 bases at J, leaving 4 bases unmatched. The CDR3 sequence: CASSLLDRGAGNTIYF. The CDR3 DNA is TGTGCCAGCAGTTTACTGGACAGGGGAGCTGGAAACACCATATATTTT. Full variable domain (remainder filled in from reference TRBV28 and TRBJ1-3): DVKVTQSSRYLVKRTGEKVFLECVQDMDHENMFWYRQDPGLGLRLIYFSYDVKMKEKGDIPEGYSVSREKKERFSLILESASTNQTSMYLCASSLLDRGAGNTIYFGEGSWLTVV.

This sequence joins TRBV7-3 and TRBJ2-5, with D maybe TRBD1 (6 bases). The CDR3 contains 14 residues. V was pared by 1 base and J by 4 bases, with 10 bases between. CDR1 SGHTA and CDR2 FQGTGA come from the germline V gene. In DNA, the CDR3 is TGTGCCAGCAGCTTAAAAGGGGGTCCAGAGACCCAGTACTTC. This sequence encodes CASSLKGGPETQYF.

This chain connects TRBV18 to TRBJ2-2, with unresolved D. CDR3 length: 16 amino acids. The germline V gene encodes CDR1 KGHSH and CDR2 LQKENI. Trimming cost V 2 bases and J 1 base, with 11 bases left between them. CDR3 nucleotides: TGTGCCAGCTCACCAGTTCAACCCAAGAACACCGGGGAGCTGTTTTTT. This encodes CASSPVQPKNTGELFF.

V is TRBV19 and J is TRBJ1-4; weak D call: TRBD1 (6 bases). CDR1 is LNHDA and CDR2 is SQIVND in the germline V gene (reference sequence). CDR3 size: 15 residues. The ends were cut back, 3 bases at V and 8 bases at J, with 16 bases in the middle. In DNA, the CDR3 is TGTGCCAGTAGTATTCCTACAGGGAGTTTGGAAAAACTGTTTTTT. Its translation is CASSIPTGSLEKLFF.

The V call is TRBV19, the J call TRBJ2-3; the match to TRBD2 covers 14 bases. The germline V gene encodes CDR1 LNHDA and CDR2 SQIVND (reference sequence). V lost 3 bases and J lost 6; bases outside the gene matches: 8. This CDR3 is built from 17 residues. As DNA, the CDR3 is TGTGCCAGTAGTATCGGACTAGCGGGGGGCCGTGGGGATACGCAGTATTTT. Translation gives CASSIGLAGGRGDTQYF. Full variable domain (remainder filled in from reference TRBV19 and TRBJ2-3): DGGITQSPKYLFRKEGQNVTLSCEQNLNHDAMYWYRQDPGQGLRLIYYSQIVNDFQKGDIAEGYSVSREKKESFPLTVTSAQKNPTAFYLCASSIGLAGGRGDTQYFGPGTRLTVL.

The chain uses TRBV5-1 and TRBJ2-5, with unresolved D. Germline CDR1 SGHRS, CDR2 YFSETQ. The CDR3 consists of 13 residues. Trimming stripped 1 base from V and 5 bases from J, with 9 bases between. In DNA form, the CDR3 reads TGCGCCAGCAGCTTGATACAGAAGGAGACCCAGTACTTC. Amino acids: CASSLIQKETQYF.

V usage is TRBV7-2 and J usage is TRBJ2-7, with D possibly TRBD2 on 5 matching bases. V was cut by 4 bases and J by 2 bases, with 18 bases left in between. The CDR3 loop spans 16 amino acids. The germline V gene has CDR1 SGHTA and CDR2 FQGNSA. This CDR3 is CASSSEVPSWTYEQYF. The CDR3 DNA follows: TGTGCCAGCAGCTCCGAGGTCCCTAGCTGGACCTACGAGCAGTACTTC.